This T cell receptor beta chain was identified in a study of OX40 agonist ivuxolimab in advanced cancers. Background on the study: Intravenous ivuxolimab was administered to patients every 2 weeks at 0.01 to 10 mg/kg. Subjects had a mean age of roughly 57 years, with a range of roughly 20 to 79; roughly 80% were male. Study findings and constraints: CD4+ T cells averaged fewer expanded clones than CD8+ T cells.

TCRdb's table, derived via immunoSEQ multiplex PCR, lists solely in-frame clones and lacks some. The sample includes 84,000 or so clones, over 65% of them seen just once. The sample holds one count of this clone. Its matching antigen is unknown. V lost 0 bases, J lost 2 bases, and 7 bases stayed unmatched. The CDR3 consists of 16 residues. Germline CDR1 and CDR2: SGHVS and FNYEAQ. The chain links TRBV7-6 to TRBJ2-7; 7 bases match TRBD1. The sample consisted of CD4+ or CD8+ T cells sorted from blood, taken in a trial of the OX40 agonist ivuxolimab. This receptor was identified in an adult with an advanced solid tumor such as melanoma, head and neck, liver or kidney cancer. CDR3 residues: CASSLATGTATYEQYF. CDR3 DNA: TGTGCCAGCAGCTTAGCGACCGGGACAGCAACCTACGAGCAGTACTTC.